The T cell receptor (beta chain) described here comes from a study of blood T cell repertoires in COVID-19. About the research overall: There were acute and convalescent COVID-19 samples, and they came from the United States, Italy and Spain. Sources were T cells, B-cell-depleted T cells, or PBMCs; the material itself was cDNA or gDNA.

Original handling: Using reference gene primer amplification, nucleated cell counts were estimated. The data were produced by immunoSEQ multiplex PCR, yet TCRdb's version contains in-frame clones alone and is incomplete. V, J and clone size reflect that table, while D and trimming were determined from the DNA. The profile shows fewer than 200,000 clones, about three quarters of them singletons. The CDR3 spans 15 residues. V lost 4 bases and J lost 4, with 15 bases in between. The germline CDR1 and CDR2 sequences are SGHTS and YDEGEE. The chain joins TRBV5-8 to TRBJ1-5; D possibly corresponds to TRBD1 (5 bases). Sequencing input: peripheral blood. This receptor was taken from a woman aged 45-65 years with active or convalescent COVID-19. This CDR3 is CASSRGDRRNQPQHF. CDR3 in DNA: TGTGCCAGCAGCCGGGGGGACCGTAGGAATCAGCCCCAGCATTTT. The full variable domain, its missing parts supplied by reference TRBV5-8 and TRBJ1-5, is EAGVTQSPTHLIKTRGQQATLRCSPISGHTSVYWYQQALGLGLQFLLWYDEGEERNRGNFPPRFSGRQFPNYSSELNVNALELEDSALYLCASSRGDRRNQPQHFGDGTRLSIL.